These T cell receptor beta chains were read from a single sample in a study of OX40 agonist ivuxolimab in advanced cancers. Clones were sequenced by immunoSEQ multiplex PCR, and TCRdb holds only the in-frame ones, with some missing. Of 73,000 or so clones listed, 92% are singletons. The source was CD4+ or CD8+ T cells sorted from blood, collected in a trial of the OX40 agonist ivuxolimab. The receptor source for this set is an adult with an advanced solid tumor such as melanoma, head and neck, liver or kidney cancer. The CDR3 runs from the conserved cysteine through the conserved F or W. A D gene is named only where the DNA matches it firmly. Clone size, where shown, is once, few, many, or a class for clones that have expanded.

TRBV5-6,TRBJ2-1,TRBD1,16,.,CASSKLGQGKHNEQFF,TGTGCCAGCAGCAAACTAGGACAGGGTAAACATAATGAGCAGTTCTTC
TRBV7-2,TRBJ2-2,.,14,.,CASSLLRNTGELFF,TGTGCCAGCAGCTTACTCCGGAACACCGGGGAGCTGTTTTTT
TRBV7-9,TRBJ2-7,TRBD1,15,.,CASSQDRLSSYEQYF,TGTGCCAGCAGCCAGGACAGGCTTAGCTCCTACGAGCAGTACTTC
TRBV19,TRBJ1-5,.,14,.,CASSNQVGNQPQHF,TGTGCCAGTAGTAACCAGGTTGGCAATCAGCCCCAGCATTTT
TRBV6-5,TRBJ1-4,TRBD1,12,once,CASSRQGEKLFF,TGTGCCAGCAGTCGACAGGGTGAAAAACTGTTTTTT
TRBV18,TRBJ1-1,TRBD1,18,.,CASSRLTGTGPANTEAFF,TGTGCCAGCTCACGACTGACCGGGACAGGGCCTGCGAACACTGAAGCTTTCTTT
TRBV7-9,TRBJ2-1,TRBD2,13,.,CASSWGLASEGFF,TGTGCCAGCAGCTGGGGACTAGCTTCCGAAGGGTTCTTC
TRBV18,TRBJ2-3,TRBD1,16,.,CASSHQGQGNTDTQYF,TGTGCCAGCTCACACCAGGGACAGGGGAACACAGATACGCAGTATTTT
TRBV2,TRBJ2-3,.,13,.,CASGGESTDTQYF,TGTGCCAGCGGGGGCGAAAGCACAGATACGCAGTATTTT
TRBV6-1,TRBJ1-6,.,14,.,CASSLDGFSTPLHF,TGTGCCAGCAGCTTGGACGGCTTTTCGACCCCCCTCCACTTT
TRBV2,TRBJ2-3,TRBD2,12,.,CARGGESDTQYF,TGTGCCAGGGGGGGGGAGTCAGATACGCAGTATTTT
TRBV18,TRBJ2-2,.,13,few,CASSRDLSGELFF,TGTGCCAGCTCAAGGGACCTCAGCGGGGAGCTGTTTTTT
TRBV6-6,TRBJ2-1,.,14,.,CASSSTGPYNEQFF,TGTGCCAGCAGTTCTACAGGCCCTTACAATGAGCAGTTCTTC
TRBV7-9,TRBJ1-1,.,14,.,CASSLAVAQAEAFF,TGTGCCAGCAGCTTAGCGGTAGCACAGGCTGAAGCTTTCTTT
TRBV28,TRBJ2-2,.,15,.,CASSFSGAGTGELFF,TGTGCCAGCAGTTTCTCAGGGGCTGGCACCGGGGAGCTGTTTTTT
TRBV29-1,TRBJ1-2,.,11,.,CSVPTGYGYTF,TGCAGCGTTCCGACAGGATATGGCTACACCTTC
TRBV7-2,TRBJ2-2,.,14,.,CASSSKGEPGELFF,TGTGCCAGCAGCTCCAAGGGGGAACCCGGGGAGCTGTTTTTT
TRBV11-2,TRBJ2-1,.,14,.,CASSLDRTSGEQFF,TGTGCCAGCAGCTTAGATCGGACCTCGGGTGAGCAGTTCTTC
TRBV30,TRBJ2-3,.,12,.,CAWSSPTDTQYF,TGTGCCTGGAGTTCTCCCACAGATACGCAGTATTTT
TRBV6-6,TRBJ2-1,TRBD1,14,.,CASSYTDRVNEQFF,TGTGCCAGCAGTTACACCGACAGGGTCAATGAGCAGTTCTTC
TRBV9,TRBJ2-5,TRBD1,17,.,CASSDLGQGLAKETQYF,TGTGCCAGCAGCGATCTAGGACAGGGCTTGGCCAAAGAGACCCAGTACTTC
TRBV7-8,TRBJ2-2,.,15,.,CASTKQGSNTGELFF,TGTGCCAGCACCAAACAGGGTTCGAACACCGGGGAGCTGTTTTTT
TRBV11-3,TRBJ2-1,TRBD2,15,.,CASTTGRAPYNEQFF,TGTGCCAGCACCACCGGGAGGGCCCCCTACAATGAGCAGTTCTTC
TRBV5-4,TRBJ2-7,.,15,.,CASSLGRGLNYEQYF,TGTGCCAGCAGCTTGGGGCGGGGGCTGAACTACGAGCAGTACTTC
TRBV2,TRBJ1-4,TRBD1,15,.,CASTQAGQINEKLFF,TGTGCCAGCACCCAAGCGGGACAGATTAATGAAAAACTGTTTTTT
TRBV7-6,TRBJ2-3,TRBD2,18,.,CASSLGASGRASTDTQYF,TGTGCCAGCAGCTTAGGAGCTAGCGGGAGGGCGTCGACAGATACGCAGTATTTT
TRBV7-9,TRBJ2-1,TRBD2,15,.,CASSPSGSTYNEQFF,TGTGCCAGCAGCCCTAGCGGGAGCACCTACAATGAGCAGTTCTTC
TRBV12-5,TRBJ1-3,.,14,.,CASGTGNSGNTIYF,TGTGCTAGTGGAACAGGGAACTCTGGAAACACCATATATTTT
TRBV5-1,TRBJ2-3,.,13,.,CASGAYPTDTQYF,TGCGCCAGCGGAGCTTACCCCACAGATACGCAGTATTTT
TRBV30,TRBJ2-7,.,12,.,CAWSVLGAEQYF,TGTGCCTGGAGTGTTTTGGGGGCAGAGCAGTACTTC
TRBV2,TRBJ1-5,.,14,.,CASSAGGSVKDQHF,TGTGCCAGCAGTGCCGGGGGCTCGGTCAAAGACCAGCATTTT
TRBV27,TRBJ2-3,.,14,.,CASSLWGAPDTQYF,TGTGCCAGCAGCCTATGGGGGGCCCCAGATACGCAGTATTTT
TRBV4-1,TRBJ2-3,TRBD2,19,once,CASSQDSSGRTGSEDTQYF,TGCGCCAGCAGCCAAGATTCCAGCGGGAGGACTGGTTCAGAAGATACGCAGTATTTT
TRBV5-1,TRBJ2-7,.,14,once,CASSPPDSSYEQYF,TGCGCCAGCAGCCCCCCGGACTCTTCCTACGAGCAGTACTTC
TRBV7-2,TRBJ2-5,TRBD2,14,.,CASKISGIGETQYF,TGTGCCAGCAAAATAAGCGGGATAGGAGAGACCCAGTACTTC
TRBV19,TRBJ2-5,.,13,.,CASSNTDQETQYF,TGTGCCAGTAGTAATACAGATCAAGAGACCCAGTACTTC
TRBV7-2,TRBJ1-3,.,16,.,CASSKPGRISGNTIYF,TGTGCCAGCAGCAAACCGGGACGAATCTCTGGAAACACCATATATTTT
TRBV6-5,TRBJ2-7,TRBD1,14,.,CASSTGQGGYEQYF,TGTGCCAGCAGTACGGGACAGGGAGGCTACGAGCAGTACTTC
TRBV18,TRBJ2-3,TRBD2,16,.,CASSPRLAGGTDTQYF,TGTGCCAGCTCACCACGACTAGCGGGAGGAACAGATACGCAGTATTTT
TRBV5-8,TRBJ1-4,.,15,.,CASSYENPFNEKLFF,TGTGCCAGCAGCTACGAGAACCCGTTTAATGAAAAACTGTTTTTT
TRBV7-8,TRBJ2-1,.,16,.,CASSLGGGGVIGEQFF,TGTGCCAGCAGCTTGGGGGGAGGGGGCGTTATCGGAGAGCAGTTCTTC
TRBV27,TRBJ1-1,.,14,.,CASSLGGRGSEAFF,TGTGCCAGCAGTTTAGGGGGGCGAGGCAGTGAAGCTTTCTTT
TRBV29-1,TRBJ1-2,.,15,.,CSVGSGVGILYGYTF,TGCAGCGTTGGAAGTGGGGTCGGAATTCTCTATGGCTACACCTTC
TRBV14,TRBJ1-2,TRBD1,14,few,CASSQARTGSGYTF,TGTGCCAGCAGCCAAGCTCGGACAGGGTCCGGCTACACCTTC
TRBV5-4,TRBJ2-3,.,15,.,CASRNGTAPRVTQYF,TGTGCCAGCAGGAACGGGACGGCGCCCCGGGTTACGCAGTATTTT
TRBV9,TRBJ1-1,.,13,.,CASSPVANTEAFF,TGTGCCAGCAGCCCCGTCGCGAACACTGAAGCTTTCTTT
TRBV27,TRBJ2-7,TRBD1,15,.,CASSSSGTGPYEQYF,TGTGCCAGCAGTTCATCGGGGACAGGTCCCTACGAGCAGTACTTC
TRBV30,TRBJ1-1,TRBD1,14,.,CAWSIYRGSTEAFF,TGTGCCTGGAGTATATACAGGGGAAGCACTGAAGCTTTCTTT
TRBV10-1,TRBJ2-3,.,13,.,CASSASTTETQYF,TGCGCCAGCAGTGCCTCGACTACAGAAACGCAGTATTTT
TRBV18,TRBJ1-1,.,12,.,CASSPPQTEAFF,TGTGCCAGCTCACCACCGCAGACCGAAGCTTTCTTT
TRBV10-1,TRBJ1-1,.,16,.,CASSGSLGVGQTEAFF,TGCGCCAGCAGTGGGTCCTTGGGAGTGGGCCAAACTGAAGCTTTCTTT
TRBV18,TRBJ1-1,.,13,.,CASSPSGDTEAFF,TGTGCCAGCTCACCTAGCGGGGACACTGAAGCTTTCTTT
TRBV18,TRBJ1-1,TRBD1,14,.,CASSAAGGAAEAFF,TGTGCCAGCTCGGCGGCAGGGGGCGCGGCTGAAGCTTTCTTT
TRBV6-5,TRBJ1-4,.,14,.,CASKLQGSNEKLFF,TGTGCCAGCAAATTGCAGGGTTCTAATGAAAAACTGTTTTTT